The clone carrying this TCR beta chain was picked up a small number of times. Its antigen remains unknown. The CDR3 runs to 11 residues. In germline, CDR1 is SQVTM, CDR2 ANQGSEA. V was trimmed by 7 bases and J by 14 bases, leaving 20 bases between them. This entry is derived from a study of beta chain features in type 1 diabetes. On the study more broadly: Age and gender were similar between patients and healthy donors, as were cell yields. Findings and limits, study-wide: A potential influence of HLA type upon TCRB rearrangement remained unresolved herein.

The whole isolated RNA underwent reverse transcription, so sequencing captured expressed TCRB transcripts. Here immunoSEQ multiplex PCR was the method, and the copy in TCRdb shows in-frame clones only, minus some. The sample shows 600,000 to 650,000 clones, roughly 16% of them seen only once. This clonotype was obtained from a man between 18 and 35 years old in good health. Material: naive CD4+ T cells from blood. V gene TRBV29-1 combines with J gene TRBJ1-2; D remains ambiguous. DNA for the CDR3: TGCAGCGGGGAGGGTCGCTATAAGAGGACCTTC. Protein sequence: CSGEGRYKRTF.